This record covers a single TCR beta chain. The entry originates in a study of blood T cell repertoires in COVID-19. TCRdb keeps only in-frame clones here, not all; method: immunoSEQ multiplex PCR. The repertoire holds over 250,000 clones, over 75% seen once, with over 2% in the top ten. The CDR3 runs 19 residues. J gave up 2 bases and V 2 bases, and 17 bases lay outside the gene matches. Per the germline V gene, CDR1 is MNHNS and CDR2 is SASEGT. The origin of this receptor is a woman aged 50 to 60 with acute or convalescent COVID-19. Sequenced: peripheral blood. The chain combines TRBV6-1 with TRBJ2-7, with TRBD2 matching 8 bases. CDR3 protein: CASSERREVVRPRAYEQYF. In DNA form, the CDR3 reads TGTGCCAGCAGTGAAAGGCGGGAGGTAGTACGGCCCAGGGCCTACGAGCAGTACTTC.